The rows below give T cell receptor beta chains drawn from one sample of a study of T cells in narcolepsy. Generated by immunoSEQ multiplex PCR, the TCRdb table keeps only in-frame clones and is missing some. The sample holds over 30,000 clones, roughly 88% seen once. The sequenced sample consisted of CD45RA- memory CD4+ T cells from PBMCs. All receptors come from a human donor with narcolepsy. CDR3s include the opening cysteine and the closing phenylalanine or tryptophan.

v_gene	j_gene	CDR3aa
TRBV4-3	TRBJ2-1	CASSQDWGARAYNEQFF
TRBV4-2	TRBJ1-6	CASSLVPSSYNSPLHF
TRBV11-3	TRBJ1-6	CASSLFQGNSPLHF
TRBV7-2	TRBJ2-7	CASSSSGGSYEQYF
TRBV19	TRBJ2-1	CASSMGGVSYNEQFF
TRBV5-1	-	CASSSPGDEQYF
TRBV2	TRBJ2-1	CASSPLPGRQYNEQFF
TRBV6-6	TRBJ2-7	CASSHPQGDSYEQYF
TRBV7-2	TRBJ2-5	CASNGGIGETQYF
TRBV6-1	TRBJ2-3	CASSDSTDTQYF
TRBV5-1	TRBJ2-7	CASSLPTPGGSYEQYF
TRBV2	TRBJ1-6	CASREAGASLHF
TRBV5-1	TRBJ1-2	CASSGDSSNYGYTF
TRBV19	TRBJ2-1	CASSARRGLEQFF
TRBV7-9	TRBJ1-1	CASSLEGQGNTEAFF
TRBV5-6	TRBJ1-3	CASSLPGGSTIYF
TRBV5-6	TRBJ1-3	CASSLPQSSGNTIYF
TRBV6-1	TRBJ1-2	CASSEPGQGDGYTF
TRBV14	TRBJ1-2	CASTPYRENYGYTF
TRBV6-5	TRBJ1-6	CASRTGERGPLHF
TRBV5-1	TRBJ1-3	CASSVQGASGNTIYF
TRBV5-1	TRBJ2-5	CASSSGLAGPQETQYF
TRBV11-1	TRBJ1-3	CASSFQQGNTIYF
TRBV6-1	TRBJ1-5	CATTWTGSNQPQHF
TRBV5-4	TRBJ2-3	CASSLATSGGPTDTQYF
TRBV2	TRBJ1-1	CASSKDRAGTEAFF
TRBV9	TRBJ1-3	CASSVGTVSGNTIYF
TRBV9	TRBJ2-1	CASSRRDGEQFF
TRBV7-9	TRBJ2-5	CASSLGWQGRETQYF
TRBV10-3	TRBJ1-2	CAISGGETGYTF
TRBV18	TRBJ2-2	CASSPPSGELFF
TRBV5-6	TRBJ1-1	CASSSIRGEAFF
TRBV28	TRBJ1-1	CASSLKGYRTEAFF
TRBV18	TRBJ2-5	CASSPWASGGQQETQYF
TRBV5-6	TRBJ2-1	CASSSYAGGFSSYNEQFF
TRBV2	TRBJ2-7	CASRDYYEQYF
TRBV7-2	TRBJ1-4	CASSLVPGQGGEKLFF
TRBV29-1	TRBJ2-3	CSVGGGDTQYF
TRBV10-3	TRBJ2-3	CAISGGQGDGTDTQYF
TRBV28	TRBJ1-5	CASSSEGGTVINQPQHF
TRBV11-3	TRBJ2-7	CASSSGASGGFYEQYF
TRBV7-9	TRBJ1-1	CASSPSLNTEAFF
TRBV28	TRBJ1-2	CASSRTGRRGYTF
TRBV19	TRBJ1-3	CASTQDRAARENTIYF
TRBV16	TRBJ2-7	CASSQSQHSEQYF
TRBV7-8	TRBJ1-1	CASSLAAQGNTEAFF
TRBV14	TRBJ2-3	CASSQVGGNTDTQYF
TRBV21-1	TRBJ1-1	CASTFSQANTEAFF
TRBV5-4	TRBJ1-2	CASSFGAGNYGYTF
TRBV6-5	TRBJ2-7	CASRRDRTSYEQYF